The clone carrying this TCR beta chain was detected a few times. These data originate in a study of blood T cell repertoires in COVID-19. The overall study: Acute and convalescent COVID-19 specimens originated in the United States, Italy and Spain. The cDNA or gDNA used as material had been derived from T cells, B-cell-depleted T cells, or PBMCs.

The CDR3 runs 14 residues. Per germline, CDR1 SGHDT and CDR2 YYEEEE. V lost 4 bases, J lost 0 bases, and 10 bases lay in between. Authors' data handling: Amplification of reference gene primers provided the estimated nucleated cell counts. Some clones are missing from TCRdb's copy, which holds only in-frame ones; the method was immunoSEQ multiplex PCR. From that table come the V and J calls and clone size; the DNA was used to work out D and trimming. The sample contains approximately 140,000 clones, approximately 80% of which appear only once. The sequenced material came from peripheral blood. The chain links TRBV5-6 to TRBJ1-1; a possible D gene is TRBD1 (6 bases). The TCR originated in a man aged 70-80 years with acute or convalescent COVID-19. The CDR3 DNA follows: TGTGCCAGCAGCGAGGACAGCATGAACACTGAAGCTTTCTTT. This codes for CASSEDSMNTEAFF.